This T cell receptor (beta chain) was captured by sequencing in a study of blood T cells in healthy people across ages. CDR1 and CDR2 (germline): MGHDK, SYGVNS. V lost 5 bases, J lost 3 bases, and 8 bases lay in between. CDR3 length equals 12 residues. Then a second PCR, running roughly 7 to 11 cycles, was carried out with a sample-barcoded 5' primer and a J-beta primer mix. TCRdb analysed the 5' RACE reads with MiXCR anew, one entry per CDR3 protein. The sample has roughly 1,700,000 distinct CDR3 sequences; 28% are singletons. Specimen: blood. This chain joins TRBV25-1 and TRBJ2-7; D is unclear. This receptor was identified in a woman under 40 in good health. CDR3 nucleotides: TGTGCCAGCAGTAAGGCAGTCTACGAGCAGTACTTC. This codes for CASSKAVYEQYF.